Shown below are 32 T cell receptor beta chains from a single sample sequenced in a study of CD8 T cells in Susac syndrome. RNA in amounts of about 0.45 to 1 ug was reverse transcribed with random hexamers. Via MiXCR, TCRdb re-called the immunoSEQ multiplex PCR reads, giving one row per CDR3 protein. The repertoire holds approximately 140,000 distinct CDR3 sequences, with about 95% as singletons. Sequencing used CD4+ T cells from PBMCs. All receptors come from a human donor with multiple sclerosis.

The chain carries TRBV9 and TRBJ1-5; TRBD1 is a possible D gene (5 bases). Germline V gives CDR1 SGDLS, CDR2 YYNGEE. This CDR3 region has 14 residues. Trimming shortened V by 0 bases and J by 7 bases, and 11 bases separated the two germline ends. The chain's CDR3 is CASSVGGRGQPQHF. The CDR3, as DNA: TGTGCCAGCAGCGTAGGGGGCAGAGGGCAGCCCCAGCATTTT. The full variable domain, in which reference TRBV9 and TRBJ1-5 provide the parts outside the CDR3, is DSGVTQTPKHLITATGQRVTLRCSPRSGDLSVYWYQQSLDQGLQFLIQYYNGEERAKGNILERFSAQQFPDLHSELNLSSLELGDSALYFCASSVGGRGQPQHFGDGTRLSIL.

V gene TRBV3-1 combines with J gene TRBJ2-5, with 7 bases fitting TRBD1. The CDR3 is made up of 14 amino acids. Germline V gives CDR1 LGHDT, CDR2 YNNKEL (reference sequence). After removal of 4 bases from V and 2 bases from J, the junction contained 4 bases not matched to a gene. CDR3 coding DNA: TGTGCCAGCAGCCGACGGACAGGACAAGAGACCCAGTACTTC. Protein: CASSRRTGQETQYF.

J is TRBJ2-7 and V is TRBV6-5; 10 bases line up with TRBD1. Unmatched junction bases numbered 1, after V lost 6 bases and J lost 2 bases. The germline V gene has CDR1 MNHEY and CDR2 SVGAGI. The CDR3 length is 13 residues. The CDR3 reads CASRGTGAYEQYF. The CDR3 bases are TGTGCCAGCAGAGGGACAGGGGCCTACGAGCAGTACTTC.

This chain uses TRBV24-1 with TRBJ2-5; D gene ambiguous. Germline values: CDR1 KGHDR, CDR2 SFDVKD. V was cut by 3 bases and J by 2 bases, with 15 bases left in between. The CDR3 is 16 residues long. The CDR3 DNA is TGTGCCACCAGTGATAACGCCCTAGGCGTGCAAGAGACCCAGTACTTC. Its translation is CATSDNALGVQETQYF.

This chain uses TRBV28 with TRBJ2-7; possible D gene TRBD1, 6 bases. CDR3 size: 13 residues. Germline-derived CDR1 and CDR2 are MDHEN and SYDVKM. Trimming shortened V by 2 bases and J by 3 bases, and 8 bases separated the two germline ends. This CDR3 reads CASSLGRGYEQYF. Here the CDR3 DNA reads TGTGCCAGCAGTTTAGGCAGGGGCTACGAGCAGTACTTC.

The rearrangement joins TRBV20-1 to TRBJ2-5; 8 nucleotides agree with TRBD2. Germline V gene lookup returns CDR1 DFQATT and CDR2 SNEGSKA (reference sequence). Trimming cost V 0 bases and J 4 bases; bases outside gene matches: 7. This CDR3 contains 15 residues. CDR3 amino acids: CSARDPGRGGETQYF. The CDR3 bases are TGCAGTGCTAGAGATCCCGGGAGGGGCGGAGAGACCCAGTACTTC.

The count of this clonotype is one. V gene TRBV20-1 combines with J gene TRBJ2-1; D possibly uses TRBD1 or TRBD2 (5 bases each). Germline V lookup: CDR1 DFQATT, CDR2 SNEGSKA (reference sequence). The CDR3 sequence is 15 residues long. Trimming took 8 bases from V and 10 from J, leaving 27 bases between them. The CDR3: CSTFRRDPAGGEQFF. The CDR3 bases are TGCAGTACTTTTCGCCGGGACCCTGCCGGTGGGGAGCAGTTCTTC.

The chain combines TRBV20-1 with TRBJ2-1; 8 nucleotides align to TRBD1. This CDR3 has 16 residues. V shed 2 bases, J shed 3 bases, and the junction held 9 bases outside the gene matches. CDR1 is DFQATT and CDR2 is SNEGSKA in the germline V gene (reference sequence). The chain's CDR3 is CSARPNRDRIYNEQFF. DNA of the CDR3: TGCAGTGCTAGACCTAACCGGGACAGGATCTACAATGAGCAGTTCTTC.

This clonotype was recorded once. This chain links TRBV2 with TRBJ2-5; D is undetermined. Trimming pared 7 bases from V and 2 bases from J, leaving 5 bases between. The germline V gene has CDR1 SNHLY and CDR2 FYNNEI. The CDR3 is made up of 11 amino acids. The CDR3 reads CASKGQETQYF. For the CDR3, the DNA is TGTGCCAGCAAGGGTCAAGAGACCCAGTACTTC.

This sequence joins TRBV29-1 and TRBJ1-1, with 10 bases that match TRBD1. Per germline, CDR1 SQVTM and CDR2 ANQGSEA. The V and J ends lost 4 bases and 2 bases, in that order; junction bases with no gene match: 7. The CDR3 length is 15 residues. This chain's CDR3 is CSVGPTGGLNTEAFF. The CDR3 DNA reads TGCAGCGTTGGCCCGACAGGGGGCTTAAACACTGAAGCTTTCTTT.

This rearrangement joins TRBV6-1 to TRBJ1-5; D remains ambiguous. Trimming removed 7 bases from V and 2 bases from J, with 9 bases in between. This CDR3 has 13 residues. The germline CDR1 and CDR2 sequences are MNHNS and SASEGT. The CDR3 spells CASKREGNQPQHF. The CDR3, as DNA: TGTGCCAGCAAGAGGGAAGGCAATCAGCCCCAGCATTTT.

The chain couples TRBV12-3 or TRBV12-4 to TRBJ2-1; 7 bases match TRBD1. This CDR3 has 14 residues. V lost 5 bases and J lost 4; bases outside the gene matches: 5. The CDR3 DNA reads TGTGCCAGCAGTCCGGGGACAGTTTACAATGAGCAGTTCTTC. This gives the protein CASSPGTVYNEQFF.

J is TRBJ2-1 and V is TRBV7-3; 7 nucleotides match TRBD2. Losses at the gene ends were 4 bases for V and 2 bases for J; bases not matched to a gene: 8. The CDR3 totals 16 residues. The germline gives CDR1 SGHTA, CDR2 FQGTGA. The CDR3 here is CASSSRSGAAYNEQFF. The CDR3 DNA reads TGTGCCAGCAGCTCGCGCAGCGGGGCTGCCTACAATGAGCAGTTCTTC.

The genes are TRBV9 and TRBJ2-5, with TRBD2 matching over 12 bases. The CDR3 has 17 residues. CDR1 SGDLS and CDR2 YYNGEE come from the germline V gene. V trimming: 4 bases; J trimming: 2 bases; junction bases outside the gene matches: 9. CDR3 DNA sequence: TGTGCCAGCAGCCCCCGACTAGCGGGAGTGTGGCAAGAGACCCAGTACTTC. The encoded protein is CASSPRLAGVWQETQYF.

CDR3 protein: CASMGGTASYSNQPQHF. CDR3 DNA sequence: TGTGCCAGCATGGGGGGCACAGCAAGCTATAGCAATCAGCCCCAGCATTTT. J is TRBJ1-5 and V is TRBV2; tentatively, D is TRBD1 (6 bases). V dropped 7 bases and J dropped 0 bases, with 19 bases sitting between them. The V gene's germline CDR1 is SNHLY and CDR2 FYNNEI. The CDR3 loop spans 17 amino acids.

The chain has TRBV4-3 and TRBJ1-2, with no clear D. With 0 bases removed from V and 6 bases from J, the gap between germline ends came to 17 bases. CDR1 is LGHNA, CDR2 YSLEER, per germline. The CDR3 is 16 residues long. The CDR3 sequence: CASSQDPGRGGNGYTF. The CDR3 DNA is TGCGCCAGCAGCCAAGATCCCGGGCGGGGAGGTAATGGCTACACCTTC.

This chain joins TRBV20-1 and TRBJ2-5; 7 positions match TRBD2. The V segment lost 6 bases and the J segment 5 bases; nucleotides outside the gene matches: 9. The CDR3 is made up of 13 amino acids. CDR1 is DFQATT and CDR2 is SNEGSKA in the germline V gene (reference sequence). CDR3 in amino acids: CSAILGGTETQYF. The CDR3 DNA is TGCAGTGCCATCTTGGGGGGGACGGAGACCCAGTACTTC.

V and J are TRBV5-1 and TRBJ2-3; 11 bases match TRBD2. The CDR3 loop spans 15 amino acids. CDR1 and CDR2 from the germline V gene are SGHRS and YFSETQ. V lost 3 bases to trimming and J lost 0 bases; unmatched junction nucleotides: 0. This CDR3 is CASSWTSGSTDTQYF. The CDR3, as DNA: TGCGCCAGCAGCTGGACTAGCGGGAGCACAGATACGCAGTATTTT. The full variable domain, its missing parts supplied by reference TRBV5-1 and TRBJ2-3, is KAGVTQTPRYLIKTRGQQVTLSCSPISGHRSVSWYQQTPGQGLQFLFEYFSETQRNKGNFPGRFSGRQFSNSRSEMNVSTLELGDSALYLCASSWTSGSTDTQYFGPGTRLTVL.

The chain is built from TRBV5-1 and TRBJ2-5; no reliable D call. The CDR3 covers 13 residues. The V end was cut by 4 bases, the J end by 0 bases, with 7 bases between. Germline V CDR1 and CDR2: SGHRS, YFSETQ. Here the CDR3 DNA reads TGCGCCAGCAGCCTCCCGTACCAAGAGACCCAGTACTTC. Amino acid sequence: CASSLPYQETQYF. Variable domain in full (rest from reference TRBV5-1 and TRBJ2-5): KAGVTQTPRYLIKTRGQQVTLSCSPISGHRSVSWYQQTPGQGLQFLFEYFSETQRNKGNFPGRFSGRQFSNSRSEMNVSTLELGDSALYLCASSLPYQETQYFGPGTRLLVL.

V and J are TRBV5-1 and TRBJ1-3; tentatively, D is TRBD1 (5 bases). V lost 4 bases and J lost 7, with 15 bases in between. The CDR3 consists of 14 residues. Germline CDR1 SGHRS, CDR2 YFSETQ. CDR3 in DNA: TGCGCCAGCAGCCTCGGGACGGACGGGAACACCATATATTTT. It translates to CASSLGTDGNTIYF.

DNA for the CDR3: TGTGCCAGCAGTTTATGGCAGCCCACAGATACGCAGTATTTT. Its translation is CASSLWQPTDTQYF. The chain carries TRBV27 and TRBJ2-3; no clear D. V lost 1 base and J lost 2, with 7 bases in between. The CDR3 spans 14 residues. Per germline, CDR1 MNHEY and CDR2 SMNVEV (reference sequence).

CDR3 nucleotides: TGTGCCAGCAGTTACGGGGCGGGGCAGTACGAGCAGTACTTC. Its translation: CASSYGAGQYEQYF. This chain links TRBV6-5 with TRBJ2-7; perhaps TRBD2 as D (6 bases). In germline, CDR1 is MNHEY, CDR2 SVGAGI. Trimming took 2 bases from V and 4 from J, leaving 12 bases between them. The CDR3 runs to 14 residues.

This chain links TRBV15 with TRBJ1-1, with unresolved D. The germline V gene encodes CDR1 LNHNV and CDR2 YYDKDF (reference sequence). The V and J ends lost 5 bases and 0 bases respectively, with 10 bases between them. CDR3 length: 14 amino acids. The CDR3 spells CATSAETVNTEAFF. Written as DNA, the CDR3 is TGTGCCACCAGCGCTGAGACGGTGAACACTGAAGCTTTCTTT.

The chain has TRBV30 and TRBJ2-1; TRBD2 matches at 7 bases. Trimming cost V 4 bases and J 13 bases; bases outside gene matches: 13. This CDR3 comprises 13 residues. The germline V gene encodes CDR1 GTSNPN and CDR2 SVGIG (reference sequence). CDR3 sequence reads: CAWTPTSSGAQFF. The CDR3 DNA sequence: TGTGCCTGGACTCCCACTTCTAGCGGCGCACAGTTCTTC.

The rearrangement uses TRBV27 and TRBJ2-3, with D possibly matching TRBD2 (6 bases). Trimming shortened V by 2 bases and J by 7 bases, and 16 bases separated the two germline ends. This CDR3 is built from 15 residues. Germline V gives CDR1 MNHEY, CDR2 SMNVEV (reference sequence). The CDR3 loop reads CASSLSGHSGYTQYF. The CDR3 nucleotides are TGTGCCAGCAGTTTAAGCGGGCATAGCGGCTATACGCAGTATTTT.

The chain recombines TRBV11-1 with TRBJ2-1, with 11 bases identical to TRBD2. Per germline, CDR1 SGHAT and CDR2 FQDESV (reference sequence). The trim removed 6 bases at V and 9 bases at J, leaving 16 bases unmatched. CDR3 length: 17 amino acids. The CDR3: CASSYTPSGGPFGEQFF. CDR3 DNA: TGTGCCAGCAGTTATACTCCTAGCGGGGGGCCCTTTGGTGAGCAGTTCTTC. The variable domain in full, completed from reference TRBV11-1 and TRBJ2-1, reads EAEVAQSPRYKITEKSQAVAFWCDPISGHATLYWYRQILGQGPELLVQFQDESVVDDSQLPKDRFSAERLKGVDSTLKIQPAELGDSAMYLCASSYTPSGGPFGEQFFGPGTRLTVL.

This clonotype came up once. The genes are TRBV18 and TRBJ1-4; TRBD1 is a possible D gene (6 bases). In germline, CDR1 is KGHSH, CDR2 LQKENI. Trimming shortened V by 1 base and J by 5 bases, and 17 bases separated the two germline ends. The CDR3 is made up of 17 amino acids. This chain's CDR3 is CASSPLAPGGRNEKLFF. CDR3 coding DNA: TGTGCCAGCTCACCACTCGCGCCGGGGGGCAGAAATGAAAAACTGTTTTTT.

The rearrangement uses TRBV14 and TRBJ2-3; D ambiguous. V lost 4 bases and J lost 1, with 9 bases in between. This CDR3 has 14 amino acids. Germline V gene sequence: CDR1 SGHDN, CDR2 FVKESK. The CDR3 sequence: CASSLRPGTDTQYF. The DNA for the CDR3 is TGTGCCAGCAGCCTTCGACCCGGCACAGATACGCAGTATTTT.

The rearrangement joins TRBV3-1 to TRBJ2-3; no reliable D call. Germline V lookup: CDR1 LGHDT, CDR2 YNNKEL (reference sequence). This CDR3 has 13 residues. V lost 4 bases, J lost 8 bases, and 13 bases lay in between. Here the CDR3 DNA reads TGTGCCAGCAGCCGAACATCGCTCGGTACGCAGTATTTT. Translation gives CASSRTSLGTQYF.

The chain joins TRBV14 to TRBJ1-2; the D is unclear. Between the trimmed V and J ends, which lost 4 bases and 4 bases, there was a span of 10 bases. The CDR3 runs to 13 residues. CDR1 SGHDN and CDR2 FVKESK come from the germline V gene. For the CDR3, the DNA is TGTGCCAGCAGCCCCAATGTGGCCTATGGCTACACCTTC. Translated, it gives CASSPNVAYGYTF. The full variable domain, in which reference TRBV14 and TRBJ1-2 provide the parts outside the CDR3, is EAGVTQFPSHSVIEKGQTVTLRCDPISGHDNLYWYRRVMGKEIKFLLHFVKESKQDESGMPNNRFLAERTGGTYSTLKVQPAELEDSGVYFCASSPNVAYGYTFGSGTRLTVV.

CDR3 in amino acids: CSARAQGLMETQYF. The CDR3 DNA reads as TGCAGTGCTAGAGCCCAGGGGTTGATGGAGACCCAGTACTTC. The chain uses TRBV20-1 and TRBJ2-5, with TRBD1 as a possible D gene (6 bases). CDR3 length equals 14 residues. Germline-derived CDR1 and CDR2 are DFQATT and SNEGSKA (reference sequence). Trimming took 1 base from V and 5 from J, leaving 14 bases between them.

J is TRBJ2-7 and V is TRBV5-4; D not certain. The CDR3 sequence is 13 residues long. The ends were cut back, 1 base at V and 0 bases at J, with 5 bases in the middle. The V gene's germline CDR1 is SGHNT and CDR2 YYREEE (reference sequence). Here the CDR3 DNA reads TGTGCCAGCAGCTTGCCGCCCTCCTACGAGCAGTACTTC. It specifies CASSLPPSYEQYF.